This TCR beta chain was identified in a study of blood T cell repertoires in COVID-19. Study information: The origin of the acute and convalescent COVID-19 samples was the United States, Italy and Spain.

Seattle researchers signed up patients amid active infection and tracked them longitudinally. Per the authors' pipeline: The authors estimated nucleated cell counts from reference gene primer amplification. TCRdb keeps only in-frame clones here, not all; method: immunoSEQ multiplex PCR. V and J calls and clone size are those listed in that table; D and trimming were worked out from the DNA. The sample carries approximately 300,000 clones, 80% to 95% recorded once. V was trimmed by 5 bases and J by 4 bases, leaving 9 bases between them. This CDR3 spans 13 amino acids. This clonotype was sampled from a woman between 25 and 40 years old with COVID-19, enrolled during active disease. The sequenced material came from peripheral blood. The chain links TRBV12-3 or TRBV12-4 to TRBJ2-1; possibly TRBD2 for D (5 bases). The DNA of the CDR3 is TGTGCCAGCAGTCCCGGACTGTACAATGAGCAGTTCTTC. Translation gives CASSPGLYNEQFF.